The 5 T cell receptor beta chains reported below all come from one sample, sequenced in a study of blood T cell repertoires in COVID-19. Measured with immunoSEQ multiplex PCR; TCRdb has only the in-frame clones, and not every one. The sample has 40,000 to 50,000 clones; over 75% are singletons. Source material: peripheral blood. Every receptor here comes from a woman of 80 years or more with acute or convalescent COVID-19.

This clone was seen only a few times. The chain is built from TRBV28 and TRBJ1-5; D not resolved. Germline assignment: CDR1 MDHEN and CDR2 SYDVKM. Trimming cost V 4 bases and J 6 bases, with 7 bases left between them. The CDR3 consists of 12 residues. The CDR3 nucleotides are TGTGCCAGCAGTTCCCCATCTCAGCCCCAGCATTTT. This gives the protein CASSSPSQPQHF.

The CDR3 region is CASRGSQETQYF. CDR3 DNA: TGTGCCAGCAGAGGGAGCCAAGAGACCCAGTACTTC. The chain has TRBV6-5 and TRBJ2-5, with a tentative D call TRBD2 (5 bases). Germline CDR1 reads MNHEY; CDR2 reads SVGAGI. This CDR3 spans 12 amino acids. V lost 6 bases to trimming and J lost 1 base, with 6 bases between them.

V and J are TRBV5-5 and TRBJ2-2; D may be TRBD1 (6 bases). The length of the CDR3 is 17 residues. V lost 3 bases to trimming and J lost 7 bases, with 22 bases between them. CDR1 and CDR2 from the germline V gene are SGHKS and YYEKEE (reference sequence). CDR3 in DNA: TGTGCCAGCAGCTCCCGCCCGGACAGCCAGCATGGCGGGGAGCTGTTTTTT. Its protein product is CASSSRPDSQHGGELFF.

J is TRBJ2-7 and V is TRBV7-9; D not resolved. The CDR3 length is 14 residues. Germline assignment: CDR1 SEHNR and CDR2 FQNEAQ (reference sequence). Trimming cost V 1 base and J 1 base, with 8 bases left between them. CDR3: CASSLGLRSYEQYF. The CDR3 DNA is TGTGCCAGCAGCTTAGGACTGAGGTCCTACGAGCAGTACTTC.

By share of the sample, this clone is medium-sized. The CDR3 DNA is TGTGCCAGCAGCTCGCCGGGTCCTAACCTATACGAGCAGTACTTC. Translating gives CASSSPGPNLYEQYF. This chain connects TRBV11-2 to TRBJ2-7; D call uncertain. CDR1 is SGHAT and CDR2 is FQNNGV in the germline V gene. The CDR3 spans 15 residues. V was clipped by 4 bases and J by 4 bases, with 17 bases between them.